The 13 T cell receptor beta chains below were found in one sample sequenced in a study of identical twins. One entry per CDR3 protein results from TCRdb running MiXCR on the 5' RACE reads. The table lists around 690,000 distinct CDR3 sequences, around 20% of them singletons. These data also featured in a second study, about T cells expressing NK-cell markers.

Sample: PBMCs. The receptors come from a woman aged 18-29 years in good health.

The rearrangement links TRBV20-1 to TRBJ2-7; D uncertain. The CDR3 sequence is 14 residues long. The germline gives CDR1 DFQATT, CDR2 SNEGSKA (reference sequence). V lost 1 base to trimming and J lost 0 bases, with 10 bases between them. The DNA for the CDR3 is TGCAGTGCTAGAGGGGTCCGTTTCTCCTACGAGCAGTACTTC. This translates into CSARGVRFSYEQYF.

This clonotype was detected only a few times. The chain uses TRBV5-1 and TRBJ2-2; TRBD1 aligns across 7 bases. J gave up 2 bases and V 4 bases, and 8 bases lay outside the gene matches. The CDR3 spans 16 residues. The germline CDR1 and CDR2 sequences are SGHRS and YFSETQ. The CDR3 bases are TGCGCCAGCAGCACGTACAGGGGTGAAAACACCGGGGAGCTGTTTTTT. Translated, it gives CASSTYRGENTGELFF.

This clonotype was counted many times. This sequence joins TRBV5-1 and TRBJ1-2; a weak D match, TRBD1 (6 bases). Trimming took off 0 bases at V and 1 base at J, with 10 bases between the two ends. CDR3 size: 15 residues. The germline V gene has CDR1 SGHRS and CDR2 YFSETQ. CDR3 sequence: CASSLAGGVNYGYTF. CDR3 in DNA: TGCGCCAGCAGCTTGGCCGGGGGCGTTAACTATGGCTACACCTTC. The variable domain in full, with the rest retrieved from reference TRBV5-1 and TRBJ1-2, is KAGVTQTPRYLIKTRGQQVTLSCSPISGHRSVSWYQQTPGQGLQFLFEYFSETQRNKGNFPGRFSGRQFSNSRSEMNVSTLELGDSALYLCASSLAGGVNYGYTFGSGTRLTVV.

This clonotype occurred a few times. The genes are TRBV12-3 or TRBV12-4 and TRBJ2-7; TRBD1 matches at 8 bases. The V gene end was trimmed by 6 bases and the J gene end by 12 bases; junction bases not matched to a gene: 10. This CDR3 is 12 amino acids long. Here the CDR3 DNA reads TGTGCCAGCAGCCATATGGACAGGGCTCCGTACTTC. This translates into CASSHMDRAPYF.

This clonotype was seen ten or more times. The chain joins TRBV6-5 to TRBJ2-5, with D perhaps matching TRBD2 (6 bases). Trimming left V 2 bases short and J 4 bases short, with 8 bases between. The CDR3 is 13 residues long. Looked up from germline, CDR1 is MNHEY and CDR2 is SVGAGI. CDR3 nucleotides: TGTGCCAGCAGTTACCCGGGGGTAGAGACCCAGTACTTC. Translation gives CASSYPGVETQYF.

V gene TRBV20-1 combines with J gene TRBJ2-7, with a tentative D call TRBD1 (5 bases). The V gene's germline CDR1 is DFQATT and CDR2 SNEGSKA (reference sequence). The CDR3 is 14 amino acids. The V and J ends lost 5 bases and 3 bases respectively, with 17 bases between them. The chain's CDR3 is CSAFRSRANYEQYF. Here the CDR3 DNA reads TGCAGTGCTTTTCGGTCCAGGGCCAACTACGAGCAGTACTTC.

This sequence joins TRBV4-2 and TRBJ2-5, with D perhaps TRBD1 (5 bases). Per germline, CDR1 LGHNA and CDR2 YNFKEQ. The ends were cut back, 1 base at V and 5 bases at J, with 11 bases in the middle. The CDR3 spans 14 residues. The CDR3 nucleotides are TGTGCCAGCAGCCAAGGGTCCAGGGCCGAGACCCAGTACTTC. It encodes CASSQGSRAETQYF.

The rearrangement joins TRBV9 to TRBJ2-4; TRBD1 matches 10 bases. The ends lost 3 bases at V and 7 bases at J; junction bases unmatched: 7. Germline-derived CDR1 and CDR2 are SGDLS and YYNGEE. This CDR3 is 15 amino acids long. The CDR3 DNA follows: TGTGCCAGCAGCGCTACCGGGACAGGGGCGAACATTCAGTACTTC. Protein product: CASSATGTGANIQYF. The full variable domain, with the rest looked up from reference TRBV9 and TRBJ2-4, is DSGVTQTPKHLITATGQRVTLRCSPRSGDLSVYWYQQSLDQGLQFLIQYYNGEERAKGNILERFSAQQFPDLHSELNLSSLELGDSALYFCASSATGTGANIQYFGAGTRLSVL.

CDR3 coding DNA: TGTGCCAGCAGCGTAGTGGCTAGCGGGACTTTATACGAGCAGTACTTC. This encodes CASSVVASGTLYEQYF. J is TRBJ2-7 and V is TRBV9, with 9 bases matching TRBD2. V shed 0 bases and J 4 bases; nucleotides not matched to a gene: 8. Germline CDR1 and CDR2: SGDLS and YYNGEE. The CDR3 totals 16 residues.

Ten or more counts support this clonotype. The CDR3 nucleotides read TGCAGTGCTAGAGATCCCCTGTGGGAGACCCAGTACTTC. Amino acid sequence: CSARDPLWETQYF. The chain is built from TRBV20-1 and TRBJ2-5; D gene unclear. This CDR3 is built from 13 residues. Trimming stripped 0 bases from V and 5 bases from J, with 10 bases between. CDR1 is DFQATT, CDR2 SNEGSKA, per germline (reference sequence).

This chain links TRBV10-2 with TRBJ2-2, with no clear D. Trimming cost V 3 bases and J 2 bases, with 7 bases left between them. Per germline, CDR1 WSHSY and CDR2 SAAADI. This CDR3 spans 14 amino acids. CDR3 DNA: TGCGCCAGCAGTGAAAGAATAAACACCGGGGAGCTGTTTTTT. Translated: CASSERINTGELFF.

V usage is TRBV11-2 and J usage is TRBJ2-7; the D is unclear. This CDR3 has 17 residues. V lost 2 bases and J 3 bases, leaving 20 bases between the germline ends. Germline values: CDR1 SGHAT, CDR2 FQNNGV. CDR3 coding DNA: TGTGCCAGCAGCTTAATTGGTCAACTGGGGAAAGACTACGAGCAGTACTTC. As protein: CASSLIGQLGKDYEQYF.

This clonotype was seen more than once but under ten times. The gene calls are TRBV4-2 and TRBJ2-1; no clear D. V gave up 0 bases and J gave up 5 bases, with 11 bases separating them. This CDR3 has 15 amino acids. CDR1 is LGHNA, CDR2 YNFKEQ, per germline. The CDR3 protein is CASSQDYGSDNEQFF. In DNA, the CDR3 is TGTGCCAGCAGCCAAGATTATGGGTCAGACAATGAGCAGTTCTTC.